Listed below are T cell receptor beta chains from one sample, sequenced in a study of T cells in tuberculosis. The assay was immunoSEQ multiplex PCR, and TCRdb's table has in-frame clones only and misses some. Of 30,000 to 35,000 clones in the sample, more than 85% were seen once. The sequenced sample consisted of PBMCs. The receptors stem from a donor aged 5 to 30 with latent tuberculosis or without tuberculosis infection. Each CDR3 is given with its conserved first and last residue. The order of the fields is CDR3 protein, CDR3 DNA, clone size, D gene, J gene, V gene. A D gene is named only where the DNA matches it firmly. Rows may omit the clone size; those that give it use once, few, many or a size class.

CASSPPATSGRGFDEQYF,TGTGCCAGCTCACCACCGGCGACTAGCGGGAGGGGTTTTGACGAGCAGTACTTC,.,TRBD2,TRBJ2-7,TRBV18
CAVQGTLLSQTF,TGTGCCGTACAGGGGACTCTCCTGTCTCAGACCTTC,once,TRBD1,TRBJ1-2,TRBV10-3
CASGGTWLGENTEAFF,TGTGCCAGTGGAGGGACCTGGCTTGGGGAGAACACTGAAGCTTTCTTT,.,.,TRBJ1-1,TRBV19
CAWSVQAFYTF,TGTGCCTGGAGTGTTCAGGCGTTCTACACCTTC,.,.,TRBJ1-2,TRBV30
CATSGGQGAYNEQFF,TGTGCCACCTCGGGGGGACAGGGGGCGTACAATGAGCAGTTCTTC,once,TRBD1,TRBJ2-1,TRBV2
CASSEVVGGVSNQPQHF,TGTGCCAGCAGTGAAGTGGTTGGCGGGGTTAGCAATCAGCCCCAGCATTTT,.,.,TRBJ1-5,TRBV6-1
CASIAVTTYNEQFF,TGTGCCTCCATAGCAGTTACAACCTACAATGAGCAGTTCTTC,once,.,TRBJ2-1,TRBV2
CASSQDRVTYEQYF,TGCGCCAGCAGCCAAGACAGGGTGACCTACGAGCAGTACTTC,.,.,TRBJ2-7,TRBV4-3
CASSLSGGLGNQPQHF,TGTGCCAGCAGTTTATCGGGGGGGCTCGGCAATCAGCCCCAGCATTTT,.,.,TRBJ1-5,TRBV27
CASSLVGTDYEQYF,TGTGCCAGCAGCTTAGTCGGGACAGACTACGAGCAGTACTTC,.,TRBD1,TRBJ2-7,TRBV7-9
CASSVGTSGADTQYF,TGTGCCAGCAGCGTCGGGACTAGCGGGGCAGATACGCAGTATTTT,.,TRBD2,TRBJ2-3,TRBV5-6
CASARGLVTDTQYF,TGTGCCAGCGCGAGGGGACTAGTCACAGATACGCAGTATTTT,.,TRBD2,TRBJ2-3,TRBV7-9
CASSLSWQVPQHF,TGTGCCAGCAGTTTAAGTTGGCAGGTGCCCCAGCATTTT,.,.,TRBJ1-5,TRBV27
CASSQGGAGVYGYTF,TGCGCCAGCAGCCAAGGGGGAGCGGGGGTTTATGGCTACACCTTC,once,.,TRBJ1-2,TRBV4-3
CASSRKDGGPREQYF,TGTGCCAGCAGCCGAAAGGACGGAGGCCCACGCGAGCAGTACTTC,few,.,TRBJ2-7,TRBV4-2
CASTALQGGRGYTEAFF,TGTGCCAGTACCGCCCTTCAGGGGGGAAGGGGCTACACTGAAGCTTTCTTT,.,TRBD1,TRBJ1-1,TRBV19
CASSPFQGTSREKLFF,TGCGCCAGCAGCCCTTTCCAGGGTACATCAAGAGAAAAACTGTTTTTT,.,.,TRBJ1-4,TRBV4-1
CASSSAANYGYTF,TGTGCCAGCAGTTCGGCGGCTAACTATGGCTACACCTTC,.,.,TRBJ1-2,TRBV27
CASRQTGIDEQFF,TGTGCCAGCAGACAGACAGGGATCGATGAGCAGTTCTTC,.,TRBD1,TRBJ2-1,TRBV6-1
CAWSEGGLAGAYEQYF,TGTGCCTGGAGTGAGGGGGGACTAGCGGGTGCCTACGAGCAGTACTTC,.,TRBD2,TRBJ2-7,TRBV30
CASNPQANYNSPLHF,TGTGCCAGCAACCCCCAGGCTAACTATAATTCACCCCTCCACTTT,.,.,TRBJ1-6,TRBV28
CASSPGTFTYEQYF,TGCGCCAGCAGCCCCGGGACTTTTACCTACGAGCAGTACTTC,once,.,TRBJ2-7,TRBV5-1
CASSQEPGSGANVPTF,TGCGCCAGCAGCCAAGAACCAGGCTCTGGGGCCAACGTCCCGACTTTC,.,.,TRBJ2-6,TRBV4-1
CASGWGQATDTQYF,TGTGCTAGTGGTTGGGGACAGGCCACAGATACGCAGTATTTT,.,TRBD1,TRBJ2-3,TRBV12-5
CASTLAGKETQYF,TGCGCCAGCACCCTCGCGGGGAAAGAGACCCAGTACTTC,.,.,TRBJ2-5,TRBV5-1
CASSTGDRGAVGYTF,TGTGCCAGCAGCACCGGGGACAGGGGTGCTGTCGGCTACACCTTC,.,TRBD1,TRBJ1-2,TRBV9
CASSLGPSSAIGTQYF,TGTGCCAGCAGCTTAGGACCGAGTTCCGCCATTGGTACGCAGTATTTT,.,.,TRBJ2-3,TRBV13
CASSQHLKGGGANVLTF,TGCGCCAGCAGCCAACATCTAAAAGGGGGTGGGGCCAACGTCCTGACTTTC,once,.,TRBJ2-6,TRBV4-3
CASSRTGTSVTNEQFF,TGTGCCAGCAGCCGGACCGGGACTAGCGTAACCAATGAGCAGTTCTTC,.,TRBD2,TRBJ2-1,TRBV5-5
CASSLDSSYEQYF,TGTGCCAGCAGCTTAGACAGTTCCTACGAGCAGTACTTC,.,.,TRBJ2-7,TRBV7-6
CASSLGDSGNSPLHF,TGCGCCAGCAGCCTCGGTGATTCCGGTAATTCACCCCTCCACTTT,few,.,TRBJ1-6,TRBV4-1
CASSVAQGTYSGNTIYF,TGTGCCAGCAGCGTAGCTCAGGGGACCTACTCTGGAAACACCATATATTTT,.,.,TRBJ1-3,TRBV9
CASSPFVAGGKYEQYF,TGTGCCAGCAGCCCCTTCGTAGCGGGAGGGAAGTACGAGCAGTACTTC,.,TRBD2,TRBJ2-7,TRBV5-6
CASSLRTSGSVGEQFF,TGTGCCAGCAGCTTACGGACTAGCGGGAGTGTGGGTGAGCAGTTCTTC,.,TRBD2,TRBJ2-1,TRBV7-2
CASSLRDREGSPLHF,TGTGCCAGCAGTTTACGGGACAGGGAGGGATCACCCCTCCACTTT,.,TRBD1,TRBJ1-6,TRBV6-6
CASSPPGGGHGYTF,TGTGCCAGCTCACCACCGGGAGGGGGTCATGGCTACACCTTC,.,.,TRBJ1-2,TRBV18
CAIGGGAVGYEQYF,TGTGCCATCGGTGGAGGAGCGGTTGGCTACGAGCAGTACTTC,medium-sized,.,TRBJ2-7,TRBV10-3
CASSEFRGNEQYF,TGTGCCAGCAGTGAATTTAGGGGGAACGAGCAGTACTTC,.,.,TRBJ2-7,TRBV2
CASSSAGTGGTGELFF,TGTGCCAGCAGTTCAGCCGGGACAGGGGGAACCGGGGAGCTGTTTTTT,.,TRBD1,TRBJ2-2,TRBV28
CASSVGGETQYF,TGTGCCAGCAGCGTTGGAGGAGAGACCCAGTACTTC,.,.,TRBJ2-5,TRBV9
CASSIGDNIYGYTF,TGTGCCAGTAGTATAGGGGACAATATCTATGGCTACACCTTC,.,.,TRBJ1-2,TRBV19
CASSPLGGGLGGYTF,TGTGCCAGCAGTCCCCTGGGGGGGGGACTAGGCGGCTACACCTTC,few,.,TRBJ1-2,TRBV7-2
CASSMTGAYEQYF,TGTGCCAGTAGCATGACAGGCGCCTACGAGCAGTACTTC,.,.,TRBJ2-7,TRBV19
CASAGEGNQPQHF,TGTGCCAGTGCAGGGGAAGGCAATCAGCCCCAGCATTTT,.,.,TRBJ1-5,TRBV7-2
CASSENGGQDTEAFF,TGTGCCAGCAGTGAAAACGGTGGGCAGGACACTGAAGCTTTCTTT,.,.,TRBJ1-1,TRBV6-1
CASSTLGGDNQPQHF,TGTGCCAGCAGCACTCTCGGAGGAGACAATCAGCCCCAGCATTTT,.,.,TRBJ1-5,TRBV5-5
CASSPGASGANVLTF,TGTGCCAGCAGCCCTGGGGCGAGTGGGGCCAACGTCCTGACTTTC,.,.,TRBJ2-6,TRBV7-6
CAWSRGWAGELFF,TGTGCCTGGAGTAGGGGGTGGGCCGGGGAGCTGTTTTTT,few,.,TRBJ2-2,TRBV30
CASSVSGGYSYEQYF,TGTGCCAGCAGTGTTAGCGGGGGGTACTCCTACGAGCAGTACTTC,.,TRBD2,TRBJ2-7,TRBV9
CASSPRGTSGGPYEQYF,TGTGCCAGCAGTCCGCGGGGGACTAGCGGGGGGCCCTACGAGCAGTACTTC,.,TRBD2,TRBJ2-7,TRBV28
CASSYSRQGPHSPLHF,TGTGCCAGCAGTTATAGTAGGCAGGGGCCTCATTCACCCCTCCACTTT,.,.,TRBJ1-6,TRBV28
CASSGDSSGNTIYF,TGTGCCAGCAGCGGGGACAGCTCTGGAAACACCATATATTTT,.,TRBD1,TRBJ1-3,TRBV9
CASKGTSAYEQYF,TGTGCCAGTAAAGGGACTAGCGCATACGAGCAGTACTTC,.,TRBD2,TRBJ2-7,TRBV6-1
CATSSPREGSYNEQFF,TGTGCCACCAGCAGTCCCCGGGAGGGTTCCTACAATGAGCAGTTCTTC,.,TRBD2,TRBJ2-1,TRBV15
CASSLAGYNEQYF,TGTGCCAGCAGTTTGGCAGGGTACAACGAGCAGTACTTC,.,.,TRBJ2-7,TRBV27
CASSLGGTGAGYTF,TGTGCCAGCAGCTTAGGTGGGACAGGGGCTGGCTACACCTTC,.,TRBD1,TRBJ1-2,TRBV7-6
CASGLEVGTEAFF,TGTGCTAGTGGTCTTGAGGTGGGCACTGAAGCTTTCTTT,.,.,TRBJ1-1,TRBV12-5